The entry below describes one T cell receptor beta chain. The antigen is unknown. The data derive from a study of PD-L1 blockade in urothelial cancer. Study as a whole: Prior chemotherapy in patients spanned 0 to 3 regimens. Findings and limits, study-wide: Patients with below-median pretreatment blood clonality survived longer.

Generated by immunoSEQ multiplex PCR, the TCRdb table keeps only in-frame clones and is missing some. The sample has some 15,000 clones, 70% to 90% seen once. The germline CDR1 and CDR2 sequences are SGHAT and FQNNGV. This CDR3 comprises 15 residues. Trimming removed 1 base at V and 4 bases at J, with 13 bases between. Material: PBMCs, obtained around atezolizumab (anti-PD-L1) treatment. The sequence came from a man in his sixties or seventies with urothelial cancer. This chain uses TRBV11-2 with TRBJ1-1; D is possibly TRBD1 (5 bases). CDR3: CASSLVQGLGTEAFF. CDR3 nucleotides: TGTGCCAGCAGCTTAGTGCAGGGTTTAGGCACTGAAGCTTTCTTT.